These T cell receptor beta chains were read from a single sample in a study of blood T cells in healthy people across ages. A single record per CDR3 protein comes from TCRdb applying MiXCR to the 5' RACE reads. The sample shows 600,000 to 850,000 distinct CDR3 sequences, 25% of them seen only once. These sequences were also reported in another study, on T cells of mothers and their children.

The sample consisted of blood. All receptors derive from a boy between 10 and 17 years old in good health. Each CDR3 is given with its conserved first and last residue. Each record gives: clone size, J gene, V gene, D gene, CDR3 protein, CDR3 DNA. The D gene is left open where the match is weak. A clone size is listed for some rows: how often the clone was seen (once, few, many), or a class if it is expanded.

clone size: .
J gene: TRBJ2-7
V gene: TRBV11-3
D gene: TRBD2
CDR3 protein: CASSSRTSGVAYEQYF
CDR3 DNA: TGTGCCAGCAGCTCCCGGACTAGCGGGGTCGCCTACGAGCAGTACTTC

clone size: few
J gene: TRBJ2-7
V gene: TRBV7-9
D gene: .
CDR3 protein: CASSPSTEYEQYF
CDR3 DNA: TGTGCCAGCAGCCCTTCGACCGAGTACGAGCAGTACTTC

clone size: .
J gene: TRBJ1-1
V gene: TRBV19
D gene: .
CDR3 protein: CASGNIASTEASF
CDR3 DNA: TGTGCCAGTGGAAATATAGCGAGCACTGAAGCTTCCTTT

clone size: few
J gene: TRBJ2-7
V gene: TRBV11-2
D gene: .
CDR3 protein: CASSSHRVYEQYF
CDR3 DNA: TGTGCCAGCAGCTCCCACAGGGTCTACGAGCAGTACTTC

clone size: .
J gene: TRBJ2-7
V gene: TRBV6-6
D gene: TRBD2
CDR3 protein: CASSYPLAEAYEQYF
CDR3 DNA: TGTGCCAGCAGTTACCCACTAGCGGAGGCCTACGAGCAGTACTTC

clone size: .
J gene: TRBJ2-5
V gene: TRBV20-1
D gene: TRBD2
CDR3 protein: CSARDRTGGPETQYF
CDR3 DNA: TGCAGTGCTAGAGATCGAACGGGGGGGCCGGAGACCCAGTACTTC

clone size: few
J gene: TRBJ2-7
V gene: TRBV6-5
D gene: TRBD2
CDR3 protein: CASALASGGLYEQYF
CDR3 DNA: TGTGCCAGCGCCCTCGCTAGCGGGGGGCTGTACGAGCAGTACTTC

clone size: .
J gene: TRBJ1-2
V gene: TRBV7-9
D gene: .
CDR3 protein: CASSLPSGQLTGYTF
CDR3 DNA: TGTGCCAGCAGCCTACCCTCGGGACAACTCACGGGCTACACCTTC

clone size: .
J gene: TRBJ2-2
V gene: TRBV12-3/TRBV12-4
D gene: .
CDR3 protein: CASSFPALNTGELFF
CDR3 DNA: TGTGCCAGCAGTTTTCCAGCGCTGAACACCGGGGAGCTGTTTTTT

clone size: few
J gene: TRBJ2-5
V gene: TRBV7-2
D gene: TRBD2
CDR3 protein: CASSLGGGRKETQYF
CDR3 DNA: TGTGCCAGCAGCTTAGGTGGCGGGAGGAAGGAGACCCAGTACTTC

clone size: .
J gene: TRBJ2-2
V gene: TRBV29-1
D gene: TRBD1
CDR3 protein: CSVCLAGGIPSNTGELFF
CDR3 DNA: TGCAGCGTTTGCCTGGCAGGGGGCATCCCGAGTAACACCGGGGAGCTGTTTTTT

clone size: few
J gene: TRBJ1-1
V gene: TRBV5-6
D gene: .
CDR3 protein: CASSRDLEAFF
CDR3 DNA: TGTGCCAGCTCCCGTGACCTTGAAGCTTTCTTT

clone size: few
J gene: TRBJ2-7
V gene: TRBV20-1
D gene: .
CDR3 protein: CSAREASGSSYEQYF
CDR3 DNA: TGCAGTGCTAGAGAAGCCAGCGGAAGCTCCTACGAGCAGTACTTC

clone size: .
J gene: TRBJ1-1
V gene: TRBV29-1
D gene: .
CDR3 protein: CSVEGTIGTEAFF
CDR3 DNA: TGCAGCGTTGAAGGGACAATAGGCACTGAAGCTTTCTTT

clone size: .
J gene: TRBJ2-3
V gene: TRBV10-3
D gene: .
CDR3 protein: CAISWGPADTQYF
CDR3 DNA: TGTGCCATCAGTTGGGGTCCCGCAGATACGCAGTATTTT

clone size: few
J gene: TRBJ1-3
V gene: TRBV12-3/TRBV12-4
D gene: .
CDR3 protein: CASTRGSRSGNTIYF
CDR3 DNA: TGTGCCAGCACCCGAGGATCCCGCTCTGGAAACACCATATATTTT

clone size: .
J gene: TRBJ2-7
V gene: TRBV29-1
D gene: TRBD1
CDR3 protein: CSVSGTGKALEQYF
CDR3 DNA: TGCAGCGTATCAGGGACAGGTAAAGCTCTCGAGCAGTACTTC

clone size: few
J gene: TRBJ2-7
V gene: TRBV2
D gene: TRBD1
CDR3 protein: CASTDRVGEQYF
CDR3 DNA: TGTGCCAGCACCGACAGGGTGGGCGAGCAGTACTTC

clone size: .
J gene: TRBJ2-1
V gene: TRBV27
D gene: .
CDR3 protein: CASSGDYNEQFF
CDR3 DNA: TGTGCCAGCAGTGGGGACTACAATGAGCAGTTCTTC

clone size: few
J gene: TRBJ2-3
V gene: TRBV5-1
D gene: TRBD2
CDR3 protein: CASTQTSGGRDTQYF
CDR3 DNA: TGCGCCAGCACCCAGACTAGCGGGGGACGGGATACGCAGTATTTT

clone size: .
J gene: TRBJ2-5
V gene: TRBV14
D gene: .
CDR3 protein: CASSQEFQETQYF
CDR3 DNA: TGTGCCAGCAGCCAAGAGTTCCAAGAGACCCAGTACTTC